This section outlines one TCR beta chain sequence together with its context. Its antigen remains unknown. Primers included in the PCR were 60 Vbeta and 13 Jbeta primers. Libraries were prepared by immunoSEQ multiplex PCR; TCRdb keeps only in-frame clonotypes and omits some of them. The sample carries about 200,000 clones, 80% to 85% recorded once. V was trimmed by 1 base and J by 11 bases, leaving 14 bases between them. This CDR3 is built from 13 residues. Germline assignment: CDR1 LNHNV and CDR2 YYDKDF (reference sequence). The data were taken from a study of cytomegalovirus exposure and HLA in healthy donors. The study's findings and limits: A prior analysis recorded that most TCR beta V segments were productive about 87% or about 30% of the time.

This receptor was identified in a woman in her 40s in good health and CMV-seronegative. The sequenced sample consisted of PBMCs. The rearrangement uses TRBV15 and TRBJ1-1; D is ambiguous. In nucleotides, the CDR3 is TGTGCCACCAGCAGAGCTGAGGGTCCCTTGGCTTTCTTT. Amino acids: CATSRAEGPLAFF.